What follows describes a single T cell receptor beta chain. This clonotype was seen only a few times. This receptor's antigen is unknown. The input lacks base qualities; no much larger clone sits a single base away. The sample comes from a study of Graves' ophthalmopathy and Graves' hyperthyroidism (dated by TCRdb to between 2017 and 2018). Regarding the research as a whole: Hyperthyroidism was defined as stable when no progression to ophthalmopathy occurred within 18 months of follow-up. TCR beta repertoire signatures were used to distinguish Graves' ophthalmopathy from Graves' hyperthyroidism and to predict progression to ophthalmopathy. In total, 135 blood samples were TCR-sequenced: approximately 42 ophthalmopathy, under 80 hyperthyroidism and 17 hyperthyroidism-to-ophthalmopathy patients. Following sampling, methimazole starting at 30 mg daily was administered to hyperthyroidism patients, and high-dose intravenous methylprednisolone was administered to ophthalmopathy patients. To explore V-J signatures distinguishing ophthalmopathy from hyperthyroidism, a discovery set of 100 patients (around 44 ophthalmopathy, roughly 60 stable hyperthyroidism) was enrolled. An independent validation cohort was composed of 18 to 20 hyperthyroidism patients and approximately 15 patients who later progressed from hyperthyroidism to ophthalmopathy. In over 5 hyperthyroidism patients, the T-cell repertoire of thyroid tissue was compared with the T-cell repertoire of blood.

Findings and caveats that apply to the study as a whole: Sample size was not predetermined statistically, and investigators were not blinded to group allocation. Most of the expanded thyroid clonotypes with a frequency above 0.001 were also detected in blood, and it was suggested that the thyroid immune response may be reflected by blood repertoires. In validation, the model predicted ophthalmopathy progression with 55% to 71% sensitivity and around 72% specificity; 12 predicted patients were CT-confirmed with GO in a median of approximately 6.5 months. The 13-signature model separated ophthalmopathy from stable hyperthyroidism with about 86% sensitivity and approximately 81% specificity in cross-validation, and 80%/75% in the test set.

Hyperthyroidism patients were newly diagnosed, with disease duration under 2 months, and aged 18 to 65 years. Patients with other autoimmune diseases, uncontrolled infections, pregnancy or lactation were excluded. Diagnosis relied on clinical symptoms, serum thyroxine, TRAb, thyroid ultrasound and orbital computed tomography. Total RNA was extracted with Trizol reagent and quality-checked on an Agilent 2100 Bioanalyzer. For repertoire sequencing, TCR beta CDR3 regions were amplified from RNA transcripts. The first round of RT-PCR was done with HTBI primers and the Qiagen OneStep RT-PCR kit, and was followed by a second round of multiplex PCR, then size selection and purification. Libraries were sequenced on an Illumina HiSeq2000 using paired-end 100 bp reads. In the authors' own workflow: Reads were processed with SOAPnuke, discarding reads with adapters, uncalled bases, mean Phred below 15, or no exact constant-primer or identifier match. COPE v1.2.5 was used to merge the high-quality paired reads. Each unique nucleotide sequence was treated as a clonotype, and MiTCR v1.1 was used to align the clonotypes to the IMGT TRB V, D and J references. Only V-J combinations with frequency above 0.0001 were analysed, covering 99.2% of repertoires. For each V-J combination, a TCR clonal expansion and chaos score was defined as the ratio of F50 clonal expansion to chaos observed in the TCRdist matrix. Welch's t-statistics and random forest were used to reduce the features to about 14 V-J combinations, which were then used as input to a naive Bayes classifier. The similarity between thyroid and blood repertoires was quantified using the Morisita-Horn index. TCRdb reworked the public reads: Q25 trimming with fastp, MiXCR clone assembly, productive beta chains retained. Entries are consolidated by CDR3 protein sequence, retaining the most common genes and DNA. V and J calls and clone size were set by TCRdb, not the authors. This sample holds over a million distinct CDR3 sequences; approximately 35% were observed only once. Roughly 10% of the sample goes to the ten largest clones.

The CDR3 holds 15 amino acids from the cysteine to the phenylalanine. Only the CDR3 DNA stays, 45 bases, in frame from base 1. The germline V gene yields SGHVS for CDR1 and FQNEAQ for CDR2. V is pared back by 6 bases and J by 5 bases, with 16 bases lying between the germline termini. The sequence came from an adult man with Graves' hyperthyroidism. Source material: peripheral blood or thyroid tissue (not recorded which). This chain joins TRBV7-8 to TRBJ2-2; no D gene call is confident. The sequenced DNA: TGTGCCAGCAGAAGAAAATGGGCAGAAACCGGGGAGCTGTTTTTT. Its translation is CASRRKWAETGELFF.